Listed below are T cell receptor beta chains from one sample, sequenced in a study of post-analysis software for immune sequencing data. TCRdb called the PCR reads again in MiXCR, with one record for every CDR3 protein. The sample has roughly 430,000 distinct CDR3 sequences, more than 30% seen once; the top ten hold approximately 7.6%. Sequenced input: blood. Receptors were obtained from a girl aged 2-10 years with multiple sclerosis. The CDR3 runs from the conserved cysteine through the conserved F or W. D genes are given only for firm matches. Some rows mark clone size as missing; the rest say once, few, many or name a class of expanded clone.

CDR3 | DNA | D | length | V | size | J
CSVEGRAQETQYF | TGCAGCGTTGAGGGCCGGGCGCAAGAGACCCAGTACTTC | - | 13 | TRBV29-1 | few | TRBJ2-5
CSAGQREYEQYF | TGCAGTGCTGGACAGAGAGAGTACGAGCAGTACTTC | - | 12 | TRBV20-1 | many | TRBJ2-7
CASSFRFPKREWNIQYF | TGTGCCAGCAGCTTTCGCTTCCCCAAAAGAGAGTGGAACATTCAGTACTTC | - | 17 | TRBV7-8 | - | TRBJ2-4
CASSSGQLGSYTF | TGTGCCAGCAGTTCAGGACAGCTTGGAAGCTACACCTTC | - | 13 | TRBV28 | - | TRBJ1-2
CASSQVRGEKLFF | TGTGCCAGCAGCCAGGTCAGGGGTGAAAAACTGTTTTTT | - | 13 | TRBV3-1 | many | TRBJ1-4
CASRIGLGPYGYTF | TGTGCCAGCAGAATAGGCCTGGGGCCTTATGGCTACACCTTC | - | 14 | TRBV13 | - | TRBJ1-2
CASSFTGQNTEAFF | TGTGCCAGCAGTTTTACGGGACAGAACACTGAAGCTTTCTTT | - | 14 | TRBV28 | - | TRBJ1-1
CAISGQGQTYGYTF | TGTGCCATCAGTGGACAGGGCCAAACCTATGGCTACACCTTC | TRBD1 | 14 | TRBV10-3 | - | TRBJ1-2
CASSAAGGYETQYF | TGCGCCAGCAGCGCAGCGGGGGGGTACGAGACCCAGTACTTC | TRBD2 | 14 | TRBV5-1 | many | TRBJ2-5
CASSFGGLSYNEQFF | TGTGCCAGCAGCTTCGGGGGTCTCTCCTACAATGAGCAGTTCTTC | - | 15 | TRBV7-8 | - | TRBJ2-1
CASSLFGDEQYF | TGTGCCAGCAGTTTATTTGGGGACGAGCAGTACTTC | - | 12 | TRBV28 | - | TRBJ2-7
CATARQGGGEKLFF | TGTGCCACGGCGCGACAGGGCGGAGGCGAAAAACTGTTTTTT | TRBD1 | 14 | TRBV10-3 | - | TRBJ1-4
CAIMQREKDTQYF | TGTGCCATCATGCAGCGGGAGAAGGATACGCAGTATTTT | TRBD2 | 13 | TRBV10-3 | - | TRBJ2-3